What follows are 9 T cell receptor gamma chains derived from one specimen sequenced in a study of gamma-delta T cells after stem cell transplantation. TCRdb re-called the RT-PCR reads using CATT. The data hold about 420 gamma-chain clones, with 2.1% observed a single time. The material sequenced was gamma-delta T cells. All receptors derive from a human donor. It is not recorded whose cells these are; they may come from a transplant donor.

As regards this clone: A far larger clone is just one base off, so this is likely a read error. Other DNA sequences in the sample encode the same CDR3. The rearrangement joins TRGV9 to TRGJP. The germline V gene has CDR1 GITISATS and CDR2 ISYDGTV (reference sequence). CDR3 length: 15 residues. As DNA, the CDR3 is TGCGCCTTGTGGGACCCAGGGTTGGGCAAAAAAATCAAGGTATTT. Protein product: CALWDPGLGKKIKVF.

With regard to this clone: TCRdb's protein, taken from a much larger clone, differs from this DNA's translation at residue 11, likely owing to a read error; the protein displayed comes from the DNA. This chain uses TRGV9 with TRGJP. From germline, CDR1 is GITISATS and CDR2 ISYDGTV (reference sequence). The CDR3 spans 17 residues. CDR3 protein: CALWEVLEELSKKIKVF. The CDR3 DNA reads as TGTGCCTTGTGGGAGGTGCTAGAAGAGTTGAGCAAAAAAATCAAGGTATTT.

Worth noting for this clone: A far larger clone differs by one base, so this is likely a read error. The J gene is TRGJ1 or TRGJ2, the V gene TRGV2. Germline lookup yields CDR1 EGSNGY and CDR2 YDSYNSKV. This CDR3 is built from 14 residues. The DNA for the CDR3 is TGTGCCACCTGGGACGGGCTGTCGTATTATAGGAAACTCTTT. Its protein product is CATWDGLSYYRKLF.

Remarks on this clone: This likely reflects a read error, since a far larger clone is one base away. Distinct nucleotide sequences in the sample also encode this CDR3. CDR3 sequence reads: CATWDGLSYYKKLF. CDR3 DNA sequence: TGTGCCACCTGGGACGGGCTGTCGTATTATAAGAAACTCTTC. J is TRGJ1 or TRGJ2 and V is TRGV2. CDR3 length equals 14 residues. Per germline, CDR1 EGSNGY and CDR2 YDSYNSKV.

In its sample, this clone ranks as large. This chain uses TRGV9 with TRGJP. The germline V gene encodes CDR1 GITISATS and CDR2 ISYDGTV (reference sequence). V gave up 6 bases and J gave up 9 bases; unmatched junction bases: 11. The CDR3 loop spans 16 amino acids. The CDR3 region is CALWRQTGLGKKIKVF. The DNA for the CDR3 is TGTGCCTTGTGGAGGCAGACAGGGTTGGGCAAAAAAATCAAGGTATTT.

In this sample, this clone turned up a few times. TCRdb assigns this DNA the protein of a much larger clone, which departs from its translation at residue 5; this likely reflects a read error, and the protein shown comes from translating the DNA. In the same sample, other DNA sequences code for this CDR3. The chain combines TRGV9 with TRGJP. The CDR3 totals 16 residues. V lost 5 bases to trimming and J lost 6 bases; unmatched junction nucleotides: 7. Per germline, CDR1 GITISATS and CDR2 ISYDGTV (reference sequence). The CDR3 loop is CALWGVRELGKKIKVF. The CDR3 DNA reads TGTGCCTTGTGGGGGGTTCGAGAGTTGGGCAAAAAAATCAAGGTATTT.

In regard to this clone: A far larger clone is only one base removed, so a read error is likely. Within the sample, other DNA sequences also encode this same CDR3. The V call is TRGV9, the J call TRGJP. CDR1 and CDR2 from the germline V gene are GITISATS and ISYDGTV (reference sequence). The CDR3 contains 17 residues. The CDR3 bases are TGTGCCCTGTGGGAGGTGCAGTCAGAGTTGGGCAAAAAAATCAAGGTATTT. Encoded protein: CALWEVQSELGKKIKVF.

In its sample, this clone was seen a few times. The TCRdb protein comes from a much larger clone and disagrees with this DNA's translation at residue 7, likely due to a read error; the protein given here is derived from the DNA. V usage is TRGV9 and J usage is TRGJP. The CDR3 extends over 16 amino acids. Germline CDR1 reads GITISATS; CDR2 reads ISYDGTV (reference sequence). Trimming cost V 6 bases and J 9 bases; bases outside gene matches: 11. CDR3 sequence: CALWRQAGLGKKIKVF. The CDR3 bases are TGTGCCTTGTGGAGGCAGGCAGGGTTGGGCAAAAAAATCAAGGTATTT.

This clone was found a few times. Only one base separates this from a far larger clonotype, so it likely reflects a read error. This CDR3 is also generated by other DNA sequences in the sample. The genes are TRGV9 and TRGJP. This CDR3 has 20 amino acids. CDR1 GITISATS and CDR2 ISYDGTV come from the germline V gene (reference sequence). In DNA form, the CDR3 reads TGTGCCTTGTGGGAGGTGCGGTGGCAGGGGAAAGAGCTGGGCAAAAAAATCAAGGTATTT. Translation gives CALWEVRWQGKELGKKIKVF.